This passage covers 15 T cell receptor beta chains from one sample sequenced in a study of T cell responses to AZD1222 COVID-19 vaccine. The table came from immunoSEQ multiplex PCR; TCRdb's copy has only in-frame clones and leaves some out. The sample consists of about 100,000 clones, around 90% of them appearing once. The material sequenced was peripheral blood, taken on day 0 of AZD1222 vaccination. The origin of the receptors is an adult in good health.

The chain uses TRBV30 and TRBJ1-2; 7 nucleotides align to TRBD1. The germline V gene has CDR1 GTSNPN and CDR2 SVGIG (reference sequence). CDR3 size: 13 residues. V gave up 4 bases and J gave up 5 bases; unmatched junction bases: 7. The DNA for the CDR3 is TGTGCCTGGAACATCGGGACAGAGTATGGCTACACCTTC. It yields the protein CAWNIGTEYGYTF.

This chain uses TRBV30 with TRBJ1-5; no clear D. This CDR3 is 16 amino acids long. Germline loops: CDR1 GTSNPN, CDR2 SVGIG (reference sequence). Trimming took 2 bases from V and 6 from J, leaving 20 bases between them. The CDR3 sequence: CAWSSYITSQGQPQHF. The CDR3 DNA follows: TGTGCCTGGAGTTCATATATTACCTCCCAAGGTCAGCCCCAGCATTTT.

This chain uses TRBV5-1 with TRBJ1-1; TRBD1 matches at 8 bases. V shed 3 bases, J shed 3 bases, and the junction held 4 bases outside the gene matches. The CDR3 contains 14 residues. The germline V gene has CDR1 SGHRS and CDR2 YFSETQ. CDR3 in DNA: TGCGCCAGCAGCTCAGGGGGCGCCGACACTGAAGCTTTCTTT. Its translation is CASSSGGADTEAFF. Drawing the rest from reference TRBV5-1 and TRBJ1-1, the complete variable domain is KAGVTQTPRYLIKTRGQQVTLSCSPISGHRSVSWYQQTPGQGLQFLFEYFSETQRNKGNFPGRFSGRQFSNSRSEMNVSTLELGDSALYLCASSSGGADTEAFFGQGTRLTVV.

This chain joins TRBV18 and TRBJ2-5; D is possibly TRBD2 (5 bases). The CDR3 is 13 amino acids. The V end was cut by 0 bases, the J end by 7 bases, with 9 bases between. Per germline, CDR1 KGHSH and CDR2 LQKENI. The CDR3 here is CASSPPAAGTQYF. CDR3 in DNA: TGTGCCAGCTCACCACCCGCCGCGGGGACCCAGTACTTC. Full variable domain (rest looked up from reference TRBV18 and TRBJ2-5): NAGVMQNPRHLVRRRGQEARLRCSPMKGHSHVYWYRQLPEEGLKFMVYLQKENIIDESGMPKERFSAEFPKEGPSILRIQQVVRGDSAAYFCASSPPAAGTQYFGPGTRLLVL.

V usage is TRBV6-2 or TRBV6-3 and J usage is TRBJ1-4; TRBD1 might be the D (6 bases). Germline CDR1 and CDR2: MNHEY and SVGEGT. The CDR3 is 16 residues long. The germline V and J ends were trimmed by 6 bases and 6 bases, with 20 bases remaining between them. The CDR3 sequence is CASSRPPGQVDEKLFF. As DNA, the CDR3 is TGTGCCAGCAGCCGCCCGCCGGGACAAGTGGATGAAAAACTGTTTTTT.

The chain joins TRBV6-5 to TRBJ1-1, with TRBD1 identical over 8 bases. Germline trimming cut 6 bases from V and 11 bases from J; bases unmatched to any gene: 11. This CDR3 contains 13 residues. In germline, CDR1 is MNHEY, CDR2 SVGAGI. CDR3 sequence reads: CASSPPDRGAAFF. CDR3 bases: TGTGCCAGCAGCCCACCTGACAGGGGAGCGGCTTTCTTT.

V and J are TRBV12-3 or TRBV12-4 and TRBJ1-1, with D uncertain. The CDR3 spans 12 residues. V gave up 3 bases and J gave up 8 bases, with 10 bases separating them. CDR3 coding DNA: TGTGCCAGCAGTTTGGTGAGGCCCGAAGCTTTCTTT. Protein: CASSLVRPEAFF.

The chain carries TRBV10-3 and TRBJ2-3; 10 positions match TRBD2. The CDR3 runs 17 residues. V lost 4 bases and J lost 0; bases outside the gene matches: 7. Germline CDR1 reads ENHRY; CDR2 reads SYGVKD. The CDR3 DNA reads as TGTGCCATCAGTGGGTTAGCGGGAGGCACTAGCACAGATACGCAGTATTTT. Encoded protein: CAISGLAGGTSTDTQYF.

The rearrangement joins TRBV3-1 (or the pseudogene TRBV3-2) to TRBJ2-5, with 11 bases identical to TRBD2. V shed 2 bases, J shed 5 bases, and the junction held 7 bases outside the gene matches. Per the germline V gene, CDR1 is LGHDT and CDR2 is YNNKEL (reference sequence). The CDR3 consists of 16 residues. CDR3: CASSQNPRTSGETQYF. The CDR3 DNA follows: TGTGCCAGCAGCCAAAACCCACGGACTAGCGGGGAGACCCAGTACTTC.

The CDR3 bases are TGTGCCAGCAGCCTGACAGGGGGTACTGAAGCTTTCTTT. Encoded protein: CASSLTGGTEAFF. V is TRBV7-9 and J is TRBJ1-1; 9 positions match TRBD1. The CDR3 totals 13 residues. Germline CDR1 is SEHNR and CDR2 is FQNEAQ (reference sequence). V lost 5 bases, J lost 5 bases, and 3 bases stayed unmatched.

The CDR3 DNA sequence: TGTGCCATCAGTGGAAATCGGGAGATTCAAAACACCGGGGAGCTGTTTTTT. Translated, it gives CAISGNREIQNTGELFF. The V and J genes are TRBV10-3 and TRBJ2-2, with D possibly TRBD2 on 6 matching bases. This CDR3 comprises 17 residues. From germline, CDR1 is ENHRY and CDR2 SYGVKD. The V gene lost 4 bases and the J gene lost 2 bases, with 17 bases spanning the gap.

Regarding this clone: One end of the junction does not line up with germline, which may come from a read error. This chain uses TRBV9 with TRBJ1-3; D call uncertain. CDR3 length: 14 residues. From germline, CDR1 is SGDLS and CDR2 YYNGEE. CDR3 in amino acids: CASSVGVAGNTIYF. The CDR3 DNA follows: TGTGCCAGCAGCGTTGGCGTCGCTGGCAACACCATATATTTT.

The chain recombines TRBV14 with TRBJ2-2; D gene unclear. The CDR3 consists of 14 residues. The germline V gene has CDR1 SGHDN and CDR2 FVKESK. V lost 1 base, J lost 4 bases, and 7 bases lay in between. The CDR3 loop reads CASSQVPGTGELFF. In DNA, the CDR3 is TGTGCCAGCAGCCAAGTTCCGGGCACCGGGGAGCTGTTTTTT.

The genes are TRBV18 and TRBJ1-1; D is perhaps TRBD1 (6 bases). The CDR3 has 13 amino acids. Looked up from germline, CDR1 is KGHSH and CDR2 is LQKENI. V was trimmed by 5 bases and J by 1 base, leaving 8 bases between them. CDR3 loop: CASSWGQNTEAFF. CDR3 nucleotides: TGTGCCAGCTCATGGGGACAGAACACTGAAGCTTTCTTT.

Notes on this clone: Within the sample, other DNA sequences also encode this same CDR3. The chain links TRBV19 to TRBJ1-1; D not resolved. The length of the CDR3 is 13 residues. Germline V CDR1 and CDR2: LNHDA, SQIVND (reference sequence). V was cut by 3 bases and J by 1 base, with 6 bases left in between. CDR3 sequence (DNA): TGTGCCAGTAGTATTCCGGAGAACACTGAAGCTTTCTTT. Encoded protein: CASSIPENTEAFF.